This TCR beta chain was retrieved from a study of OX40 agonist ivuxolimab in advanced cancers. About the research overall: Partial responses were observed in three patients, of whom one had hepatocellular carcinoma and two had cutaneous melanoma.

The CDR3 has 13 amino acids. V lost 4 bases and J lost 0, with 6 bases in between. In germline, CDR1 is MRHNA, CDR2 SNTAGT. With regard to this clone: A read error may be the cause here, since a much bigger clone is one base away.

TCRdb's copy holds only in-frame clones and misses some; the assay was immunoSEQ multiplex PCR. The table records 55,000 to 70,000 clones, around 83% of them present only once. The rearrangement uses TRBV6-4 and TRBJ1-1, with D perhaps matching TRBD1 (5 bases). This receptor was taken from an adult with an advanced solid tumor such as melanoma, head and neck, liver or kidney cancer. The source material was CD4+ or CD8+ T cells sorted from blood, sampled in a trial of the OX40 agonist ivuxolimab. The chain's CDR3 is CASSGQMNTEAFF. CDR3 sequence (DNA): TGTGCCAGCAGTGGACAGATGAACACTGAAGCTTTCTTT.